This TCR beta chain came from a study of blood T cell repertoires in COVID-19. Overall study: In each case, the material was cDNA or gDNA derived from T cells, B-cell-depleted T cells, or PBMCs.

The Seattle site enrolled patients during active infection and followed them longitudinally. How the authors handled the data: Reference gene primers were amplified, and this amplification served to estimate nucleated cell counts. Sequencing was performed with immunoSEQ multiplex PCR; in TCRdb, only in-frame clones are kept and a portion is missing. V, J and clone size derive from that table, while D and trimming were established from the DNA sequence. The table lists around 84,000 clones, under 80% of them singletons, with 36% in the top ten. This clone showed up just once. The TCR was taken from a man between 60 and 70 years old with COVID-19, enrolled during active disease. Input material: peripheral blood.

CDR3 residues: CASSGRMSSYEQYF. CDR3 nucleotide sequence: TGTGCCAGCAGTGGCAGGATGAGCTCCTACGAGCAGTACTTC. V is TRBV27 and J is TRBJ2-7; D gene ambiguous. Germline V lookup: CDR1 MNHEY, CDR2 SMNVEV (reference sequence). This CDR3 has 14 amino acids. V was pared by 5 bases and J by 0 bases, with 11 bases between.